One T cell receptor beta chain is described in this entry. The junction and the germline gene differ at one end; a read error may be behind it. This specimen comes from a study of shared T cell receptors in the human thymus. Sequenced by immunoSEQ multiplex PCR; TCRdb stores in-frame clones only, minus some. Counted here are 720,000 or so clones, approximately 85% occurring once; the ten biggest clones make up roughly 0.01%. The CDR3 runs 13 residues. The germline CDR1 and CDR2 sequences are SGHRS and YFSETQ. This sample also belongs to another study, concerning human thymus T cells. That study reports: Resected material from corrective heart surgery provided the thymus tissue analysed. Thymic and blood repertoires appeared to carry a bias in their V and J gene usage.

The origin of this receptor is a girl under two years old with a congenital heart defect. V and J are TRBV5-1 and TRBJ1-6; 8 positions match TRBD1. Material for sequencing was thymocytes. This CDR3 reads CASSHLPGQESNF. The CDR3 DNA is TGCGCCAGCAGCCACCTGCCGGGACAGGAGAGCAACTTT.